This T cell receptor beta chain stems from a study of T-cell reconstitution after alpha-beta-depleted transplantation in children (dated by TCRdb to about 2016). Background on the whole study: Using TCR repertoire profiling, the study quantitatively followed how T-cell immune reconstitution unfolded in children after TCRalphabeta/CD19-depleted allogeneic hematopoietic cell transplantation. General findings and caveats noted by the study authors: Hyperexpanded clone frequencies declined over subsequent months; after one year, T-cell counts and TCRbeta diversity were mostly attributed to newly produced T cells. In some patients, high TCRbeta diversity at day 60 was attributed to recipient T cells and intrathymic progenitors that had survived conditioning. About two months after transplant, the apparently early recovery of alphabetaT-cell counts reportedly depended on just several hundred clones that had expanded rapidly and came from non-depleted graft cells.

The protocol used for the library was PCR. The sequencing machine was an Illumina HiSeq 2500. To normalize quantification of the TCRbeta repertoire, the TCR libraries were built with molecular barcoding that relied on unique molecular identifiers. The public reads were run again by TCRdb, first through fastp at Q25 and then through MiXCR, and only productive beta chains were kept. Rows with a matching CDR3 protein are joined into one entry that keeps the most common DNA and genes. Across this sample there are 480,000 or so distinct CDR3 sequences, with roughly a tenth seen only once. In total, the top ten clones hold roughly 2.1% of the sample. V sheds 10 bases and J sheds 4 bases, leaving 19 bases between their ends. CDR1 and CDR2 are read off the germline V gene (reference sequence) as LNHDA and SQIVND. The CDR3 covers 14 residues, taking in both the cysteine and the phenylalanine. The entry retains the CDR3 DNA only, 42 bases that are in frame from base 1.

With regard to this clonotype: Its specific antigen is unknown. Base qualities are not at hand, and no much larger clone is one base apart.

This sample's treatment or condition label indicates: allogeneic hematopoietic cell transplantation with graft depleted of TCRalphabeta T cells and CD19 B cells. TCRalphabeta/CD19-depleted allogeneic hematopoietic cell grafts were given to the transplant recipients, all of whom were children. This chain joins TRBV19 to TRBJ1-2; the D gene cannot be resolved reliably. The sample was PBMCs, taken before TCRalphabeta/CD19-depleted stem cell transplant. The sequence derives from a child aged 2-15 years with inherited bone marrow failure, due to receive a stem cell transplant. The CDR3 is CATQRRGYPYGYTF. The sequenced DNA: TGTGCCACCCAGAGGAGAGGTTACCCCTATGGCTACACCTTC.